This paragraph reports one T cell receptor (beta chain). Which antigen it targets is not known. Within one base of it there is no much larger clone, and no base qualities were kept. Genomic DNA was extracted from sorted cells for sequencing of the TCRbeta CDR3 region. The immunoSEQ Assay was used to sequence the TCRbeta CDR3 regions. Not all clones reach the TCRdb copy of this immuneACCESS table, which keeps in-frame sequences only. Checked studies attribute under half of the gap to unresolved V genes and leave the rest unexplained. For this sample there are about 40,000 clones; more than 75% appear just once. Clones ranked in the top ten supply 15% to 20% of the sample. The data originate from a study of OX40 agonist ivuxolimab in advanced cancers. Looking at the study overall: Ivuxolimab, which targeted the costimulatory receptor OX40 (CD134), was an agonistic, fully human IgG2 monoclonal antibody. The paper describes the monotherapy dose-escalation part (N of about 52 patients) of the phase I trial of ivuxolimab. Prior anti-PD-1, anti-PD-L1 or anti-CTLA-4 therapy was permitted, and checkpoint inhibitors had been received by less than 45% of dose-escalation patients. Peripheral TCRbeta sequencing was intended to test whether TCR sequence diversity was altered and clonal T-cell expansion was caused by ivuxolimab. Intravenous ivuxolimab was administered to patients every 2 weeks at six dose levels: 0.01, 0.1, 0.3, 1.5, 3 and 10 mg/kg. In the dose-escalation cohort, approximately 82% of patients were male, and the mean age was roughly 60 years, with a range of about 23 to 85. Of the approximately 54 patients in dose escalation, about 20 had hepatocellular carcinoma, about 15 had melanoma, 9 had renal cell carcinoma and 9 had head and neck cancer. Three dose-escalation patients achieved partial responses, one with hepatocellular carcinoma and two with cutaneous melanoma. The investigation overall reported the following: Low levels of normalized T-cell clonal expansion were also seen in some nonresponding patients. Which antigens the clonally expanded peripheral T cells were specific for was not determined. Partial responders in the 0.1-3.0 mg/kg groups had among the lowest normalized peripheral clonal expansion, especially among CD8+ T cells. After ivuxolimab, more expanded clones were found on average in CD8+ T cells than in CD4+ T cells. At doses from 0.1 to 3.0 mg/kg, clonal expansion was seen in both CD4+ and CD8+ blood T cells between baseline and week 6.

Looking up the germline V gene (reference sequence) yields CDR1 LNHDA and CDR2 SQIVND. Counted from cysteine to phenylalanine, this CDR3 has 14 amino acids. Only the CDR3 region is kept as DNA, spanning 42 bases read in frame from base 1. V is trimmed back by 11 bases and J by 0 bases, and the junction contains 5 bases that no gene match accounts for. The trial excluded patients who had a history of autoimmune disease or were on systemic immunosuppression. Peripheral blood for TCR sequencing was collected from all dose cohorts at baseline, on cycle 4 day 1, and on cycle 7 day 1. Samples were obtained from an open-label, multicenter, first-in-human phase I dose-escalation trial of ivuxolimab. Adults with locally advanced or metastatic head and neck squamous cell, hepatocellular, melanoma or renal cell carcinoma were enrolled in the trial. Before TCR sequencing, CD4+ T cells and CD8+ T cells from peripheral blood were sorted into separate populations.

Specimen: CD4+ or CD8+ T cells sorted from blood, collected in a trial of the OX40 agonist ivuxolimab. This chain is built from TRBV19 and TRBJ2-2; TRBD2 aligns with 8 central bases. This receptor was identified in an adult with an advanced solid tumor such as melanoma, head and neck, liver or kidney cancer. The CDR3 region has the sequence CAVRGGSNTGELFF. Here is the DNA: TGTGCCGTCCGCGGGGGGTCGAACACCGGGGAGCTGTTTTTT.